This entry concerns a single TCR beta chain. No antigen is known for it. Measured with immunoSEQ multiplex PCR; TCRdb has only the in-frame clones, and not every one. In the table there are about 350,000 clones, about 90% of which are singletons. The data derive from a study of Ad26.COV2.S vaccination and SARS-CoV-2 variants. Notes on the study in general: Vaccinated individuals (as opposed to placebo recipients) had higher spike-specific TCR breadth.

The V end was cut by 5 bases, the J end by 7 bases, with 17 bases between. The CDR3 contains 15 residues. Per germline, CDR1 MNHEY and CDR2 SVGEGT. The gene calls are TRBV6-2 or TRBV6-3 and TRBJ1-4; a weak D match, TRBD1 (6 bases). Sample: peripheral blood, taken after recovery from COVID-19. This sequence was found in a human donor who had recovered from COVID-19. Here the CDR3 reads CASSLGGGGAEKLFF. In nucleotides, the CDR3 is TGTGCCAGCAGTCTGGGGGGCGGCGGTGCTGAAAAACTGTTTTTT.